This T cell receptor (beta chain) was sequenced for a study of shared clonotypes between healthy human individuals. Study observations and caveats: Memory subsets generally showed smaller estimated richness than naive subsets did.

The CDR3 runs 14 residues. V gave up 4 bases and J gave up 2 bases, with 12 bases separating them. Germline V gives CDR1 SGDLS, CDR2 YYNGEE. As for this clone: What it recognizes is unknown.

Negatively enriched CD4+ T cells were divided by CD45RA into naive and memory. Data came from immunoSEQ multiplex PCR; TCRdb stores just in-frame clones and leaves some out. There are about 1 million clones in the sample; approximately 70% occur only once, and approximately 1.5% lies in the top ten. The J gene is TRBJ2-5, the V gene TRBV9, with D perhaps assigned TRBD1 or TRBD2 (5 bases each). The source is a man between 18 and 35 years old in good health. Sequences were obtained from memory CD4+ T cells sorted from blood. Subset noted: CD45RA-negative fraction. The CDR3 coding sequence is TGTGCCAGCAGCTTCCGGGACGTACAAGAGACCCAGTACTTC. Translating gives CASSFRDVQETQYF.